What follows describes a single T cell receptor beta chain. Its target is unknown. Quantitative 5'-RACE with molecular barcodes was used to make the TCR beta libraries. One entry per CDR3 protein results from TCRdb running MiXCR on the 5' RACE reads. Of 670,000 or so distinct CDR3 sequences listed, under 20% are singletons. The data stem from a study of CD8 T cells in ankylosing spondylitis. Study-level results: Certain motif variants had earlier been reported in reactive arthritis synovial fluid and blood. Blood of patients with ankylosing spondylitis appeared to be characterized by a TCR beta motif of 8 or 9 highly homologous variants. Disease-linked clones reportedly showed significant enrichment in matched ankylosing spondylitis synovial fluid. Disease-linked clones had a CD8+ phenotype and relatively low frequency in peripheral blood.

This receptor was obtained from a male donor with ankylosing spondylitis. Sequenced input: blood, either unsorted or a sorted T cell fraction (not recorded which).

As DNA, the CDR3 is TGTGCCACCAGCAGAGATCTAGCGGGTGGAGGGAATGAGCAGTTCTTC. Protein product: CATSRDLAGGGNEQFF. This chain joins TRBV15 and TRBJ2-1, with 8 bases aligning to TRBD2. This CDR3 is 16 amino acids long. Germline V gene sequence: CDR1 LNHNV, CDR2 YYDKDF (reference sequence). J was trimmed by 7 bases and V by 0 bases; bases with no gene match: 8.